This T cell receptor (beta chain) was retrieved from a study of shared T cell receptors in the human thymus. The assay was immunoSEQ multiplex PCR, and TCRdb's table has in-frame clones only and misses some. This table holds hundreds of thousands of clones, around 87% found once. Trimming took 4 bases from V and 10 from J, leaving 20 bases between them. The CDR3 has 15 residues. Germline V gene lookup returns CDR1 SGHVS and CDR2 FQNEAQ. The same sample was also used in a study of human thymus T cells. That report notes: Donor material was obtained from healthy Finnish infants undergoing corrective surgery for congenital heart defects. Seemingly biased V and J gene usage marked thymic and blood repertoires. Unrelated individuals reportedly shared highly overlapping thymic TCR repertoires.

Sequenced material: thymocytes. The sequence came from a boy under two years old with a congenital heart defect. The chain carries TRBV7-8 and TRBJ2-1, with D maybe TRBD1 (6 bases). CDR3 sequence: CASSSSRDIDQEQFF. CDR3 DNA: TGTGCCAGCAGCTCCTCCCGGGACATCGACCAGGAGCAGTTCTTC.